This T cell receptor (beta chain) comes out of a study of cytomegalovirus exposure and HLA in healthy donors (dated by TCRdb to the late 2010s). For context, the study as a whole: An earlier analysis of roughly 500 of the donors reported approximately 290 Gb of sequence data and some 120 million unique TCR beta sequences from about 179 million T cells. An early release covering over 500 HLA-typed donors comprised approximately 300 gigabases of sequencing data and approximately 85 million unique TCR sequences. Among the roughly 400 genotyped donors, under 90% belonged to the genetic ancestry cluster associated with self-reported Caucasian donors. The study aimed to test whether cataloging public T cell receptors could reveal signatures of past pathogen exposure. The study used immunosequencing to profile the T cell repertoires of 666 subjects and linked those repertoires to cytomegalovirus serostatus. In addition to the first cohort of several hundred subjects, a separate validation cohort of approximately 130 different subjects was used. High-throughput TCR immunosequencing, statistical association of individual TCRs with disease status, and machine learning were combined to predict cytomegalovirus infection status. A later analysis re-analyzed previously published TCR beta repertoires from about 730 donors and added high-resolution HLA genotyping to study TCR occurrence patterns. In the later analysis, no new phenotypic data were used to find candidate immune exposures; instead, reliance was placed on TCR beta sequences and their occurrence across donors. To decide whether each TCR beta V gene segment behaved as functional or pseudogenic, an earlier analysis of 587 of the donors relied on high-throughput TCR beta sequencing. Alongside the repertoire data, information on donor age, sex, ethnicity and CMV serostatus was compiled. A later genetic analysis took genome-wide SNP genotypes for about 65% of the 666 donors and used that subset as a discovery cohort. All discovery cohort repertoires had been generated using a single sequencing platform. HLA typing included class I and class II loci at four-digit resolution. The number of donors typed differed by locus, with roughly 629-640 for A, B, C, DRB1 and DQB1, around 500 for DQA1, about 610 for DPA1, and approximately 470 for DPB1. Several DR-DQ haplotypes were handled as single units for association and clustering because linkage in the cohort was strong. Across 398 genotyped donors of the cohort, an average of approximately 240,000 unique TCR beta nucleotide sequences per donor were sequenced, and approximately 17% of those sequences were non-productive.

Beyond this particular receptor, the publication reports: Because counts were too low, around 18 rarely observed V segments, including chromosome 9 orphons, were left out of the earlier analysis of 587 of the donors. In a later analysis, several top co-occurrence clusters were reported to appear linked to parvovirus B19, influenza, CMV and Epstein-Barr virus. The authors suggested that the approach could potentially be generalized to other disease states and immunological phenotypes. In a later analysis, HLA-associated TCR beta chains showed more clonal expansion and lower generation probabilities than non-associated chains that were equally common. At a false discovery rate of 0.05, a later analysis linked around 15,000 TCR beta sequences to specific HLA alleles. This cohort had only TCR beta chains sequenced, and the lack of alpha or paired-chain data limited which features could be detected. A further reported finding was that TCR beta sequences accurately predicted the HLA-A and HLA-B alleles for most subjects in the first cohort. Correlated functional status among segregating V segments might be attributable to linkage disequilibrium, but an unknown experimental factor could not be ruled out. Some IMGT-functional V segments, including TRBV6-2 and TRBV6-3, could not be told apart with the 87-base-pair reads, so those segments were excluded. In vitro tests confirmed that three of the cytomegalovirus-associated TCR beta chains recognize cytomegalovirus antigens. V-gene and J-gene trimming of TCR beta chains was associated with a missense DCLRE1C variant in a later genetic analysis, and the association was replicated in an independent cohort. The sequencing pipeline was judged likely to have produced a cluster of highly shared sequence variants as a technical artifact. A later genetic analysis reported fewer N-insertions in productive TCRs among donors in an Asian-associated ancestry cluster than the roughly 700-donor mean. Assigning TCR associations to individual alleles was difficult when HLA alleles, especially DR and DQ, strongly co-occurred. The only immune exposure information available for the cohort was CMV serostatus. In both the original and validation cohorts, the classifier was reported to diagnose cytomegalovirus status with high specificity and sensitivity. According to a later analysis, most CMV-associated TCR beta chains appeared to be HLA-restricted, and the HLA associations seemed to be driven largely by CMV exposure. Because HLA typing was missing for some donors at each locus, association tests included only the typed subset. In an earlier analysis of roughly 500 of the donors, most TCR beta V segments appeared in productive rearrangements about 87% or about 30% of the time, broadly matching IMGT annotations. Roughly uniform sequencing depth across donors was assumed in presence/absence analyses, although this assumption may not hold. Across donors, most TCR sequences were observed very rarely, whereas some public TCRs were present in many individuals. In a later analysis, the rate of TCR association differed among HLA loci, with DRB1 alleles having the most associated TCRs and HLA-C alleles having the fewest. The study listed 164 TCR beta chains as associated with cytomegalovirus.

From the cysteine up to the phenylalanine, the CDR3 has a length of 12 residues. Only CDR3 DNA is held: 36 bases, read in frame from base 1. CDR1 and CDR2 are drawn from the germline V gene: SGHTS, YDEGEE. V lost 0 bases and J lost 3 bases; the stretch between them is 4 bases long. This clone was observed a handful of times. The antigen it recognizes is unknown. No qualities accompany the bases; no much larger clone lies one base away. The cohort comprised some 700 healthy bone marrow donors. All cohort members were sampled while nominally healthy, although unrecorded immune exposures were likely present. The donor was CMV seropositive and was included in the group of 250 to 300 seropositive cohort members. A peripheral blood sample was provided by each donor, and peripheral blood mononuclear cells were used for TCR beta sequencing. Genomic DNA was extracted from the blood cell samples with the Qiagen DNeasy Blood Extraction Kit.

The receptor library was made with the immunoSEQ multiplex PCR assay. For the multiplex PCR, a mixture combining 60 forward primers for TCR Vbeta segments and 13 reverse primers for TCR Jbeta segments was used. Amplification of the CDR3 region of rearranged TCR beta genes was performed with a multiplex PCR assay on genomic DNA. Amplified TCR beta libraries were sequenced as 87-base-pair reads on the Illumina HiSeq System. Concerning the study's data processing: A later analysis tallied some 79 million unique TCR beta chains across the approximately 670 repertoires, and approximately 11 million of those chains were shared by two or more donors. Raw reads were error-corrected and collapsed into unique sequences with a nearest-neighbor algorithm that merged closely related sequences to remove PCR and sequencing errors. Alignment of CDR3 sequences to IMGT reference sequences was used to assign V, D and J gene segments. For a sequence to be retained, a match of at least six nucleotides to both a V gene segment and a J gene segment was required. Rearrangements were classified as productive when the CDR3 lacked stop codons and remained in frame with V and J, and all other rearrangements were classified as non-productive. Following IMGT convention, CDR3 was defined as the stretch from the second conserved V-encoded cysteine to the conserved J-encoded phenylalanine. The earlier analysis of 587 of the donors excluded sequences that lacked an unambiguous match to a single V gene segment. An earlier analysis of 550 to 650 of the donors classified V segments as functional when productive rearrangements were above 56.7% and as segregating when the standard deviation between donors was above 5%. A statistical classification framework was developed to diagnose cytomegalovirus status using the catalog of TCR beta chain sequences. In a later analysis, TCR nucleotide sequences were compared against IMGT/GENE-DB human TR gene sequences so that V and J genes could be assigned. In a later analysis, CDR3 sequences and most-parsimonious VDJ recombination scenarios were assigned using the TCRdist pipeline. A later analysis defined each TCR beta chain by its CDR3 amino acid sequence plus V-gene family, and excluded reads lacking a unique V-gene family. A later analysis removed roughly 590 highly shared, low-generation-probability nucleotide sequences to deal with suspected cross-contamination and a sequencing artifact. In a later analysis, a clonal expansion index was calculated for each public chain from normalized within-repertoire ranks of inferred template counts. In a later analysis, generation probabilities were computed using a VDJ recombination model fitted to out-of-frame rearrangements, and the results were checked against IGoR. Hypergeometric tests were used in a later analysis to score TCR-TCR, TCR-HLA and TCR-CMV co-occurrence, with a repertoire-size bias correction applied to the TCR pairs. In a later analysis, false discovery rates were estimated by permuting HLA or CMV assignments 20 times. In a later analysis, co-occurring TCRs were grouped using DBSCAN, with TCRdist sequence similarity added in when clustering inside HLA-allele-positive subsets. For co-occurrence clustering, repertoires with fewer than 30,000 or more than 120,000 public chains were excluded, along with four or five repertoires with anomalous nucleotide sharing. TCRdb limited this immuneACCESS table to in-frame rearrangements with V and J called. A share of clones is missing; checked studies link under half to unresolved V genes, and the rest is unexplained. V and J calls plus clone size are reproduced from that table; the DNA served to infer D and trimming. This sample lists 110,000 or so clones; about 78% were detected once. The ten largest make up 5.4% of the sample.

The rearranged chain carries TRBV5-8 and TRBJ2-7; no D gene can be assigned with confidence. What was sequenced was PBMCs. The source of this sequence is a woman aged 25 to 39 in good health and CMV-seropositive. The DNA sequence is as follows: TGTGCCAGCAGCTTGGCCCACTACGAGCAGTACTTC. Translated, it gives CASSLAHYEQYF.